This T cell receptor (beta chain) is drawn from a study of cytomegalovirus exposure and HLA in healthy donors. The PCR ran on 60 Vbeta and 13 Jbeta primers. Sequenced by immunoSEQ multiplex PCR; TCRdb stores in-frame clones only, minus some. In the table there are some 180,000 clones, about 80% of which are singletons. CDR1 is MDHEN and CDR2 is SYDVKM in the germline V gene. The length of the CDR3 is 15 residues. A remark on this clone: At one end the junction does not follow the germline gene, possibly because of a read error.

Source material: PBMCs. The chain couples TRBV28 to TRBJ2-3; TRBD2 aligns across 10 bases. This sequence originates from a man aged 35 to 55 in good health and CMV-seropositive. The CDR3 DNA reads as TGTGCCAGCACCCCCATTGGGGTTAGCGGGAGGCCAGGCTCTTTT. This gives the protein CASTPIGVSGRPGSF.